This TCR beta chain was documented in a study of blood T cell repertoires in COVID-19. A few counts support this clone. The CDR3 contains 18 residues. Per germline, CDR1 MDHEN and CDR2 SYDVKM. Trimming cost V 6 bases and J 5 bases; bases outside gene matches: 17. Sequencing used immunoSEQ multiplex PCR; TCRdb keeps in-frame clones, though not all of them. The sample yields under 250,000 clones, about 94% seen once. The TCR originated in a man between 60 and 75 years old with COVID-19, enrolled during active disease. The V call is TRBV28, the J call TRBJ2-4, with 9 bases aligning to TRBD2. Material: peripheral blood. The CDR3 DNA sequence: TGTGCCAGCAGCTCCCTAAGGGTTAGCGGGAGTCGGCAAAACATTCAGTACTTC. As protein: CASSSLRVSGSRQNIQYF.